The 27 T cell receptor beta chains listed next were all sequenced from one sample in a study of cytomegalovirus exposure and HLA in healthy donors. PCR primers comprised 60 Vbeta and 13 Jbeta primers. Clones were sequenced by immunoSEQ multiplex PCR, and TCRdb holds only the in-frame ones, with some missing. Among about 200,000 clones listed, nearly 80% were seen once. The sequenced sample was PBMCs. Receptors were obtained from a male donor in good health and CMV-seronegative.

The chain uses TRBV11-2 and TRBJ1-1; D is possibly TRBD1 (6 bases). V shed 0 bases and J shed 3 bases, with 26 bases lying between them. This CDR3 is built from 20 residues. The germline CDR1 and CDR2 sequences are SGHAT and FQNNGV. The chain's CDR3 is CASSLDRRGGGLKWDTEAFF. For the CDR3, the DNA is TGTGCCAGCAGCTTAGATCGGAGAGGGGGGGGTTTAAAATGGGACACTGAAGCTTTCTTT.

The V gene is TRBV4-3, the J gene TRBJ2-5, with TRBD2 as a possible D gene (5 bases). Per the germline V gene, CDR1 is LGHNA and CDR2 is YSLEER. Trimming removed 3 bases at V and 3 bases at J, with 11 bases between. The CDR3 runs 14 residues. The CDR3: CASSQDWRKETQYF. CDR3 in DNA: TGCGCCAGCAGCCAGGACTGGAGGAAAGAGACCCAGTACTTC.

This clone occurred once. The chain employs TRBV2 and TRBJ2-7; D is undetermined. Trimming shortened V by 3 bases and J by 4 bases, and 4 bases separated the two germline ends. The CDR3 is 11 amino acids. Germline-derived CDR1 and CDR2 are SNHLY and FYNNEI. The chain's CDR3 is CASSDPYEQYF. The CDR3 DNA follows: TGTGCCAGCAGTGATCCGTACGAGCAGTACTTC.

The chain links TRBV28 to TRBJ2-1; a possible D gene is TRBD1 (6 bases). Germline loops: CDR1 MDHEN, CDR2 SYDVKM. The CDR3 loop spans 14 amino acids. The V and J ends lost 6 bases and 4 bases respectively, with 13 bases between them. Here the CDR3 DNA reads TGTGCCAGCAGCAGGGGTCCCTTGTACAATGAGCAGTTCTTC. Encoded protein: CASSRGPLYNEQFF.

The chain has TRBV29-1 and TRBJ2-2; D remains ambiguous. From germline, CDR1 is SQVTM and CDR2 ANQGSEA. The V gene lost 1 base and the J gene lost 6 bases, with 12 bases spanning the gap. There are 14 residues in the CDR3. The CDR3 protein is CSVEGLGAPGELFF. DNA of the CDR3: TGCAGCGTTGAAGGGCTAGGCGCACCCGGGGAGCTGTTTTTT.

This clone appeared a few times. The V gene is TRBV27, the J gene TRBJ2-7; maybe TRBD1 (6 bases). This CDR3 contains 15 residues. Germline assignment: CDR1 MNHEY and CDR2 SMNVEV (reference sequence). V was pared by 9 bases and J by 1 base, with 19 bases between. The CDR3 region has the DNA TGTGCCAGAGGTCTGGCGGCAGGGGTTTCCTACGAGCAGTACTTC. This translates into CARGLAAGVSYEQYF.

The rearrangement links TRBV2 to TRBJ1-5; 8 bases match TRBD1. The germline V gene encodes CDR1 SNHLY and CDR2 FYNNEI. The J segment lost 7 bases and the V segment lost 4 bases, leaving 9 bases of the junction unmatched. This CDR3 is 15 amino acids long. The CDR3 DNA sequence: TGTGCCAGCAGTGGAGGGTCCAGGGGGCTACAGCCCCAGCATTTT. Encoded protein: CASSGGSRGLQPQHF. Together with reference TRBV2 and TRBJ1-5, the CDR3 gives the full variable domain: EPEVTQTPSHQVTQMGQEVILRCVPISNHLYFYWYRQILGQKVEFLVSFYNNEISEKSEIFDDQFSVERPDGSNFTLKIRSTKLEDSAMYFCASSGGSRGLQPQHFGDGTRLSIL.

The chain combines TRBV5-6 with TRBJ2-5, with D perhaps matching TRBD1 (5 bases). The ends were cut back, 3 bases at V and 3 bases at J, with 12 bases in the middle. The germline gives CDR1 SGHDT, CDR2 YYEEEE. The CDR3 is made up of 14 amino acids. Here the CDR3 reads CASSYFQTEETQYF. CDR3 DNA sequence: TGTGCCAGCAGCTATTTTCAGACAGAAGAGACCCAGTACTTC.

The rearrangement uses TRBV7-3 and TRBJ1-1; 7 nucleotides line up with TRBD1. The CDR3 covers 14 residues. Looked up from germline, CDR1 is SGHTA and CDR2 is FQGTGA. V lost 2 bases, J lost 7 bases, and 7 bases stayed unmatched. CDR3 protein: CASSLRQGSFEAFF. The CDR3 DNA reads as TGTGCCAGCAGCTTACGACAGGGATCCTTTGAAGCTTTCTTT.

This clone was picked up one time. The CDR3 reads CASSPRQGIDTGELFF. As DNA, the CDR3 is TGTGCCAGCTCACCCAGACAGGGGATAGACACCGGGGAGCTGTTTTTT. V is TRBV18 and J is TRBJ2-2; 8 bases are shared with TRBD1. CDR1 and CDR2 from the germline V gene are KGHSH and LQKENI. The junction had 6 bases not matched to a gene; V was cut back by 3 bases and J by 3 bases. The CDR3 contains 16 residues.

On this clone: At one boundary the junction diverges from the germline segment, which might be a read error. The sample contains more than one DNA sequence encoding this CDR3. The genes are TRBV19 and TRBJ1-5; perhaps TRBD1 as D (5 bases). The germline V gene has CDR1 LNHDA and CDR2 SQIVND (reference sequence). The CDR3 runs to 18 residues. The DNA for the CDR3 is TGCGCCAGTAGTATACACCGGGGGACTGCCCGAGGGGATCAGCCCCAGCATTTT. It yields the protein CASSIHRGTARGDQPQHF. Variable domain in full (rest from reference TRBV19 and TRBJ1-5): DGGITQSPKYLFRKEGQNVTLSCEQNLNHDAMYWYRQDPGQGLRLIYYSQIVNDFQKGDIAEGYSVSREKKESFPLTVTSAQKNPTAFYLCASSIHRGTARGDQPQHFGDGTRLSIL.

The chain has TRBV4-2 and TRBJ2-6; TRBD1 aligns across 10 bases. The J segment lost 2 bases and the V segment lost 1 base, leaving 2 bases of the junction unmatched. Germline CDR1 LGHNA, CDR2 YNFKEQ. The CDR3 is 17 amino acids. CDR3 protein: CASSQGQGAPGANVLTF. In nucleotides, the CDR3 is TGTGCCAGCAGCCAAGGACAGGGGGCGCCTGGGGCCAACGTCCTGACTTTC.

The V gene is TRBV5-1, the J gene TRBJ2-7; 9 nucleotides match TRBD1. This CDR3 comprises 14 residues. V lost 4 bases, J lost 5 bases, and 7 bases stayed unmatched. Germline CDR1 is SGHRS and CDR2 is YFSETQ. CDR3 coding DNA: TGCGCCAGCAGCCCCGGGACAGGGATCCACGAGCAGTACTTC. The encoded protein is CASSPGTGIHEQYF. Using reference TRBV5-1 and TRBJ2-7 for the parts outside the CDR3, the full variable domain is KAGVTQTPRYLIKTRGQQVTLSCSPISGHRSVSWYQQTPGQGLQFLFEYFSETQRNKGNFPGRFSGRQFSNSRSEMNVSTLELGDSALYLCASSPGTGIHEQYFGPGTRLTVT.

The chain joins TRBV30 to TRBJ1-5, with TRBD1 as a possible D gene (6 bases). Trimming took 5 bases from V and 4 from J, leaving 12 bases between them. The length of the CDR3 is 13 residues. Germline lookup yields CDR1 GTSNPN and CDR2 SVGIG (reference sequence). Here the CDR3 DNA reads TGTGCCTGGGGGCACCAGGGGAATCAGCCCCAGCATTTT. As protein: CAWGHQGNQPQHF.

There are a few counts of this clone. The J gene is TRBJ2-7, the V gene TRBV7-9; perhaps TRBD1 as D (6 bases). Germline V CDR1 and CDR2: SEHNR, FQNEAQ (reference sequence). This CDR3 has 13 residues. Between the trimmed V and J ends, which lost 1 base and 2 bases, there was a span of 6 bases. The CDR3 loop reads CASSLGTAYEQYF. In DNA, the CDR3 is TGTGCCAGCAGCTTAGGGACAGCCTACGAGCAGTACTTC.

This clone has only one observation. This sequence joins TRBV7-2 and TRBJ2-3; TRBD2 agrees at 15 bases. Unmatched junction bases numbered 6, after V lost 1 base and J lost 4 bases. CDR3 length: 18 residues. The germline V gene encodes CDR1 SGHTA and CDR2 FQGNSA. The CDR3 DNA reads TGTGCCAGCAGCTTAGGTTGGACTAGCGGGAGGGCCTCAGATACGCAGTATTTT. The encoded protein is CASSLGWTSGRASDTQYF.

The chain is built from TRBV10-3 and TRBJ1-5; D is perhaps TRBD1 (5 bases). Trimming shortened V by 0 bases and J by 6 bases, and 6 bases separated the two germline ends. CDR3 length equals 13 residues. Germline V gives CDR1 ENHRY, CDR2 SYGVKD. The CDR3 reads CAISESDSQPQHF. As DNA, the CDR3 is TGTGCCATCAGTGAGTCAGACAGTCAGCCCCAGCATTTT.

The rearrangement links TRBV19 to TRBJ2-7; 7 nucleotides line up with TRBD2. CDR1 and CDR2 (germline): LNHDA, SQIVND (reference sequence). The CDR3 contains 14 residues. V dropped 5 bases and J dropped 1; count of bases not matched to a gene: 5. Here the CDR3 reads CASSPTGGSYEQYF. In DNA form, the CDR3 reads TGTGCCAGTAGTCCGACGGGGGGTTCCTACGAGCAGTACTTC.

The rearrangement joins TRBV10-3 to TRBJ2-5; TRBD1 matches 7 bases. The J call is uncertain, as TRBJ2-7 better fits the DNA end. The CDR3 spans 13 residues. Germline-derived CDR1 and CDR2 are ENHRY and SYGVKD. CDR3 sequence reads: CAISRTGSYEQYF. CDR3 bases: TGTGCCATCAGCCGGACAGGTTCCTACGAGCAGTACTTC.

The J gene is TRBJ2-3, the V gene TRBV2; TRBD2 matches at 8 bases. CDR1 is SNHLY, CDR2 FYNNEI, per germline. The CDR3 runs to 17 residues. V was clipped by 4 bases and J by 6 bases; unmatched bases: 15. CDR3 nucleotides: TGTGCCAGCAGTGTCTTTGAAGCGGGAGTATCTTCGGATACGCAGTATTTT. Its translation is CASSVFEAGVSSDTQYF.

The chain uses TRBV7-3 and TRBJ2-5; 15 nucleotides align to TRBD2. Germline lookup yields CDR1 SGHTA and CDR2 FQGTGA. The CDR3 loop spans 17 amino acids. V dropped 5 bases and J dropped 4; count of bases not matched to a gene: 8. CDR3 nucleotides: TGTGCCAGCAGCCTCGGGACTAGCGGGGGGTTCCGAGAGACCCAGTACTTC. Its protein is CASSLGTSGGFRETQYF.

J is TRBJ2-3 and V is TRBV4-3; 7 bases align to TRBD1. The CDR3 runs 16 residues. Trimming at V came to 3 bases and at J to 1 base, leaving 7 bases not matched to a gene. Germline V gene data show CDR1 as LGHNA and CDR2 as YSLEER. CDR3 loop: CASSHRITGGTDTQYF. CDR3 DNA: TGCGCCAGCAGCCATCGGATCACAGGGGGCACAGATACGCAGTATTTT.

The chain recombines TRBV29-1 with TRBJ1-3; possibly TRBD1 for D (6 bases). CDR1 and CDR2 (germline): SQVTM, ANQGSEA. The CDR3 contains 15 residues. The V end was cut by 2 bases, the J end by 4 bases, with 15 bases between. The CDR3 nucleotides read TGCAGCGTTGAATTGCCAGGGGAAGCCGGAAACACCATATATTTT. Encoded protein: CSVELPGEAGNTIYF.

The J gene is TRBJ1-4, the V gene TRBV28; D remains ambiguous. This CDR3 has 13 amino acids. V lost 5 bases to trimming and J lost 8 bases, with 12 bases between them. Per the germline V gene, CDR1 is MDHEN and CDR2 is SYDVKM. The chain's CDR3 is CASSPPGWEKLFF. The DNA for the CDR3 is TGTGCCAGCAGTCCCCCGGGATGGGAAAAACTGTTTTTT.

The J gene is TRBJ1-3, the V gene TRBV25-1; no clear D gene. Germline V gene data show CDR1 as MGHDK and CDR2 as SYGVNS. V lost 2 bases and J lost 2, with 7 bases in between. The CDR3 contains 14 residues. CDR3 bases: TGTGCCAGCAGTGAAGGCAGTACTGGAAACACCATATATTTT. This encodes CASSEGSTGNTIYF.

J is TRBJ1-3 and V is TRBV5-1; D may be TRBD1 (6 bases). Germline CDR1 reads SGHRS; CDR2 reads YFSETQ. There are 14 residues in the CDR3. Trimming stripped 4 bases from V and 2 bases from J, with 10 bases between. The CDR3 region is CASSRDTTGNTIYF. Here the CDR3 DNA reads TGCGCCAGCAGCCGGGACACCACTGGAAACACCATATATTTT. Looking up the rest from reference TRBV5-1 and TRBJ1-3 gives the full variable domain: KAGVTQTPRYLIKTRGQQVTLSCSPISGHRSVSWYQQTPGQGLQFLFEYFSETQRNKGNFPGRFSGRQFSNSRSEMNVSTLELGDSALYLCASSRDTTGNTIYFGEGSWLTVV.

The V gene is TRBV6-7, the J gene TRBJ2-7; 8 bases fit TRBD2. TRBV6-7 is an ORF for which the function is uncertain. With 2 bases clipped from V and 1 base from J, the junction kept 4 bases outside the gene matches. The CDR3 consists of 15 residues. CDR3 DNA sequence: TGTGCCAGCAGTTACCAGCGGGAGTCTTCCTACGAGCAGTACTTC. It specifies CASSYQRESSYEQYF.